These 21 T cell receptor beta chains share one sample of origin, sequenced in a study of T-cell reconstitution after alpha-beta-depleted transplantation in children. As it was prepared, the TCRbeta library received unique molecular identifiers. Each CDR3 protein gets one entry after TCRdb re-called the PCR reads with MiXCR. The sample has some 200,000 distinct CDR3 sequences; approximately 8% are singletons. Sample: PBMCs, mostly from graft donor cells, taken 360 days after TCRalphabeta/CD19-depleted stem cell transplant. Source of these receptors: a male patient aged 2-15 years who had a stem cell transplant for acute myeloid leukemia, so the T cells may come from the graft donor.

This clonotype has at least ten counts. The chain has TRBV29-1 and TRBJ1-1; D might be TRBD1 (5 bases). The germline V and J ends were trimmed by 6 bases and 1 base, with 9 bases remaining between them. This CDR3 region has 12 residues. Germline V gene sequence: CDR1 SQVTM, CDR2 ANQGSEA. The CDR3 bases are TGCAGCGTAGGGGTTTCGAACACTGAAGCTTTCTTT. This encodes CSVGVSNTEAFF.

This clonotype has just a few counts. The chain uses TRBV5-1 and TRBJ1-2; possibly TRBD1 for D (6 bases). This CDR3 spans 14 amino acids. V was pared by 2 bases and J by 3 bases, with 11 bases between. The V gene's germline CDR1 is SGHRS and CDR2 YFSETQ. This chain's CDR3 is CASSLSGADYGYTF. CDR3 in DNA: TGCGCCAGCAGCTTATCGGGGGCGGACTATGGCTACACCTTC.

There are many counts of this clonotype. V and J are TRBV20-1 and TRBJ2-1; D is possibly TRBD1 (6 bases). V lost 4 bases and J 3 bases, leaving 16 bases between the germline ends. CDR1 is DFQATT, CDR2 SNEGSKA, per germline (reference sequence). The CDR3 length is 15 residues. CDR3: CSATNQGFNYNEQFF. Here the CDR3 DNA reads TGCAGTGCTACCAATCAGGGGTTTAACTACAATGAGCAGTTCTTC.

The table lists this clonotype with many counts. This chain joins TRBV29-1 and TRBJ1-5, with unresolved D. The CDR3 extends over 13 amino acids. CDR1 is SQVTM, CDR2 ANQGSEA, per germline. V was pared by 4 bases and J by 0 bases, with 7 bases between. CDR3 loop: CSVAENSNQPQHF. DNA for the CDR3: TGCAGCGTTGCCGAAAATAGCAATCAGCCCCAGCATTTT. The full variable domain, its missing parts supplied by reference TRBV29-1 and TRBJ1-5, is SAVISQKPSRDICQRGTSLTIQCQVDSQVTMMFWYRQQPGQSLTLIATANQGSEATYESGFVIDKFPISRPNLTFSTLTVSNMSPEDSSIYLCSVAENSNQPQHFGDGTRLSIL.

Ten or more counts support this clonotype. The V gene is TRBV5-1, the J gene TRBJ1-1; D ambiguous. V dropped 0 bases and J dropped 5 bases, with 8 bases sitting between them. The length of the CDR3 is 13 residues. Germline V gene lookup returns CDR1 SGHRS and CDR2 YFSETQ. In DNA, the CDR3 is TGCGCCAGCAGCTTGGCCCCTGGGACTGAAGCTTTCTTT. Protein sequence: CASSLAPGTEAFF.

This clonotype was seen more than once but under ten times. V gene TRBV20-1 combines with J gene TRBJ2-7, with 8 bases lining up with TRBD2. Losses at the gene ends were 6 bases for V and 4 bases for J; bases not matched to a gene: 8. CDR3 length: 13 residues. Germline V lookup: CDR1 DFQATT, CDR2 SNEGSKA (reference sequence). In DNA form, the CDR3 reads TGCAGTGCCCCCCCGGGCGGGGGGTACGAGCAGTACTTC. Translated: CSAPPGGGYEQYF.

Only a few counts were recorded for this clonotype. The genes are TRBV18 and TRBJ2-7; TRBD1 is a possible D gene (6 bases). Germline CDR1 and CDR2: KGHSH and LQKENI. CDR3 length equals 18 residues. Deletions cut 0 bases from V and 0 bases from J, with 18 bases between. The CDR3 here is CASSPPSLDRINSYEQYF. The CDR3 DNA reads TGTGCCAGCTCACCACCCTCTTTGGACAGAATCAACTCCTACGAGCAGTACTTC.

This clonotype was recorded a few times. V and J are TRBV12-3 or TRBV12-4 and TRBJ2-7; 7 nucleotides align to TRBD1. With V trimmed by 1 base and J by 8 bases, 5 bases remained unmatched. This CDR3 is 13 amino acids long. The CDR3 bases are TGTGCCAGCAGTTTAGGTCGACAGGGCCAGCAGTACTTC. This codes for CASSLGRQGQQYF.

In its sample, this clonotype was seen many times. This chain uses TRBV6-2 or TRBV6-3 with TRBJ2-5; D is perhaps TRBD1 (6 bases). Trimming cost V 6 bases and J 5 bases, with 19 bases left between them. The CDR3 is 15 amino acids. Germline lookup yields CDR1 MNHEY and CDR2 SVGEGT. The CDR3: CASSTLDRTVETQYF. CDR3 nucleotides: TGTGCCAGCAGCACTCTAGATCGGACAGTGGAGACCCAGTACTTC.

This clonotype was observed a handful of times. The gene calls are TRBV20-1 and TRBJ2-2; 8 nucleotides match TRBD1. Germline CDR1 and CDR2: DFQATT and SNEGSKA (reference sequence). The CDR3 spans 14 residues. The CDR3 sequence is CAALWAGGFRELFF. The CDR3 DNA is TGCGCCGCACTTTGGGCAGGGGGCTTCAGGGAGCTGTTTTTT.

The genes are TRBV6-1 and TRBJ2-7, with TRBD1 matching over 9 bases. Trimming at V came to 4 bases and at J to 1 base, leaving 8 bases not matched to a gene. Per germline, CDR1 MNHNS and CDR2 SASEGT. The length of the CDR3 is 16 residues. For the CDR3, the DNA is TGTGCCAGCAGTGGGTACAGGGGGCCGATGTCCTACGAGCAGTACTTC. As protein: CASSGYRGPMSYEQYF.

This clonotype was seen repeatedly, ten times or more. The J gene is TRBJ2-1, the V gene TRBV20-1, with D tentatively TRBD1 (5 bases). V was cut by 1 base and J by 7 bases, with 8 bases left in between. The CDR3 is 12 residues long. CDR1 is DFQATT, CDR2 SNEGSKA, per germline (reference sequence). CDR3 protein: CSARGQYNEQFF. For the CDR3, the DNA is TGCAGTGCTAGAGGACAGTATAATGAGCAGTTCTTC.

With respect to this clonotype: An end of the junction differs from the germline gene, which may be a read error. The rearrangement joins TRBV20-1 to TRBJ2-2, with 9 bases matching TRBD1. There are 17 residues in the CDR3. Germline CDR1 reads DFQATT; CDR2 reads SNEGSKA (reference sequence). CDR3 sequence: CCARDTSGTGLTGELFF. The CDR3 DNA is TGCTGTGCTAGAGATACCTCCGGGACAGGGCTGACCGGGGAGCTGTTTTTT.

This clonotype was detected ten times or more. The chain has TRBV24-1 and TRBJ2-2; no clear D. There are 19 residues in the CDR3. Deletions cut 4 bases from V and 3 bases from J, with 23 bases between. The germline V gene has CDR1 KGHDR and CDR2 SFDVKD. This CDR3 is CATSDPTDREPRDTGELFF. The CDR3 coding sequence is TGTGCCACCAGTGACCCGACGGACCGCGAACCGCGAGACACCGGGGAGCTGTTTTTT.

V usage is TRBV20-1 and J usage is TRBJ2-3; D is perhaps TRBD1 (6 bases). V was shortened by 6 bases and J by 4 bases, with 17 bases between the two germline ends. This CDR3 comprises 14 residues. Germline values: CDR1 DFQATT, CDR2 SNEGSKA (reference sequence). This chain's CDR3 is CSAETGLGADTQYF. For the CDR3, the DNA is TGCAGTGCGGAGACAGGTCTGGGGGCAGATACGCAGTATTTT.

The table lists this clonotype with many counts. The DNA of the CDR3 is TGTGCCATCAGTCCGTCTCCAGGGAAGGAGAAAAATGAGCAGTTCTTC. Amino acid sequence: CAISPSPGKEKNEQFF. The chain combines TRBV10-3 with TRBJ2-1; possibly TRBD1 for D (5 bases). The CDR3 extends over 16 amino acids. Germline V lookup: CDR1 ENHRY, CDR2 SYGVKD. V was shortened by 5 bases and J by 7 bases, with 21 bases between the two germline ends.

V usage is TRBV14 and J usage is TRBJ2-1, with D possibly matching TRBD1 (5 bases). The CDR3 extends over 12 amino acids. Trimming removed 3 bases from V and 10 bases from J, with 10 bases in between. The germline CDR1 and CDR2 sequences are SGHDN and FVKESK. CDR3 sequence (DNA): TGTGCCAGCAGCCAGGGGCTAAAAGAGCAGTTCTTC. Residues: CASSQGLKEQFF. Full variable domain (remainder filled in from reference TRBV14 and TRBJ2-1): EAGVTQFPSHSVIEKGQTVTLRCDPISGHDNLYWYRRVMGKEIKFLLHFVKESKQDESGMPNNRFLAERTGGTYSTLKVQPAELEDSGVYFCASSQGLKEQFFGPGTRLTVL.

The CDR3 DNA is TGTGCCACCAGCAGAGATTCTCCCGGTAGCAATCAGCCCCAGCATTTT. Its translation is CATSRDSPGSNQPQHF. The rearrangement uses TRBV15 and TRBJ1-5; D call uncertain. The germline V gene encodes CDR1 LNHNV and CDR2 YYDKDF (reference sequence). The CDR3 loop spans 16 amino acids. V was pared by 0 bases and J by 0 bases, with 9 bases between.

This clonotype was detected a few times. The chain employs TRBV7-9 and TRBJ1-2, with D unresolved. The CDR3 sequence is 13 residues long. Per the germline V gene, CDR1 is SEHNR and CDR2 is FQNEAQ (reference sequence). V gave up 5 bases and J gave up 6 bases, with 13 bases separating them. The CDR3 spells CASSKREEDGYTF. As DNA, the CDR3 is TGTGCCAGCAGCAAAAGGGAGGAAGATGGCTACACCTTC.

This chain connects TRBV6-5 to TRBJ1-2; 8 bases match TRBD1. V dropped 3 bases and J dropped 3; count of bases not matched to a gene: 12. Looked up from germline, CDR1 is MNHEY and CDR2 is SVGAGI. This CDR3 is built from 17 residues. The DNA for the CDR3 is TGTGCCAGCAGTTATCGAGCTGGACAGGGCCGACACTATGGCTACACCTTC. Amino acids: CASSYRAGQGRHYGYTF.

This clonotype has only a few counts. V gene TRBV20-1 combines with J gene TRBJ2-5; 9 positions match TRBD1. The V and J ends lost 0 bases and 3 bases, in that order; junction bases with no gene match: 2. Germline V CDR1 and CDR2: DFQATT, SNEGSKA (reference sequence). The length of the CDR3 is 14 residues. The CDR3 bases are TGCAGTGCTAGAGACGGGACAGGGAAAGAGACCCAGTACTTC. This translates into CSARDGTGKETQYF.